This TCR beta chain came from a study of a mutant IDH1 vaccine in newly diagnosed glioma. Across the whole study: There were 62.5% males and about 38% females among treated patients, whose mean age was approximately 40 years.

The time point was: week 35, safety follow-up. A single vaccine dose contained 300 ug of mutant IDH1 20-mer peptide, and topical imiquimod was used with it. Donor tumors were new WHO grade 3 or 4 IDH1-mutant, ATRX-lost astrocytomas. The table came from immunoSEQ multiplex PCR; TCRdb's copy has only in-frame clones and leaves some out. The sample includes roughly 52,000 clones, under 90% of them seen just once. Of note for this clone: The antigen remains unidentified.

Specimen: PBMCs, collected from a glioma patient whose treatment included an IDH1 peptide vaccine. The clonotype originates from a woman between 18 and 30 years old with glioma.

CDR3 loop: CASSAPGLPSRETQYF. In nucleotides, the CDR3 is TGTGCCAGCAGTGCTCCGGGACTACCGTCCAGGGAGACCCAGTACTTC. The chain is built from TRBV28 and TRBJ2-5, with 7 bases fitting TRBD2. Trimming removed 5 bases from V and 5 bases from J; junction bases left unmatched: 14. CDR1 and CDR2 (germline): MDHEN, SYDVKM. The CDR3 loop spans 16 amino acids.